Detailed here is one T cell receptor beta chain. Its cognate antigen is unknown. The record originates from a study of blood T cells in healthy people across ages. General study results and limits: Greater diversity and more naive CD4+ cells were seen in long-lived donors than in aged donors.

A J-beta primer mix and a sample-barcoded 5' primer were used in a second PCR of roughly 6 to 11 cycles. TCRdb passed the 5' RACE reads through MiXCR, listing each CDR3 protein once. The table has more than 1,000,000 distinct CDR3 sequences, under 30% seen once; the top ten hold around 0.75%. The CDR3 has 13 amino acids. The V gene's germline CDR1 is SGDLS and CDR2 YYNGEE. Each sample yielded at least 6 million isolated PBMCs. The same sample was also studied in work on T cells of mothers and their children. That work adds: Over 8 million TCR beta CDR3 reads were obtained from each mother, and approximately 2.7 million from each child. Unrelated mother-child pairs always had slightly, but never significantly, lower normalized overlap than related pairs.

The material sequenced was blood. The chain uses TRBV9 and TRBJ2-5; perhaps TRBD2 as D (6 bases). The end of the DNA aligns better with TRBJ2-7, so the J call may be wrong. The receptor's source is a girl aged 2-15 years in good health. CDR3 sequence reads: CASSVAGENEQYF. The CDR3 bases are TGTGCCAGCAGCGTAGCGGGAGAAAACGAGCAGTACTTC.